Presented here are 28 T cell receptor beta chains from one specimen sequenced in a study of T cell repertoires in cytomegalovirus infection (dated 2019 in TCRdb). TCRdb records Illumina HiSeq 1500 as the sequencer. In TCRdb, the public reads were trimmed at Q25 with fastp and aligned with MiXCR, with productive beta chains retained. Every CDR3 protein is listed once, alongside the most common genes and DNA of its rows. The table for this sample lists 400,000 or so distinct CDR3 sequences; 18% of them were counted only once. The ten largest account for roughly 9% of the sample. Specimen: PBMCs. The receptors were gathered from a human donor in good health (CMV status not recorded). Some clones in this sample may be carry-over from other donors' samples.

The CDR3 is CASSDAHSGTDYGYTF. CDR3 in DNA: TGTGCCAGCAGCGATGCCCACTCCGGGACGGACTATGGCTACACCTTC. The V and J genes are TRBV5-4 and TRBJ1-2; D perhaps matches TRBD1 (5 bases). This CDR3 region has 16 residues. The V gene's germline CDR1 is SGHNT and CDR2 YYREEE (reference sequence). Trimming took 4 bases from V and 3 from J, leaving 19 bases between them.

This clonotype was detected a few times. This chain uses TRBV12-3 or TRBV12-4 with TRBJ1-1, with no clear D. CDR3 size: 15 residues. V lost 6 bases, J lost 3 bases, and 17 bases lay in between. In nucleotides, the CDR3 is TGTGCCAGCAGCCTTATCGGAATCGAGGACACTGAAGCTTTCTTT. Protein sequence: CASSLIGIEDTEAFF.

This clonotype was counted at least ten times. V and J are TRBV7-6 and TRBJ2-3; D is tentatively TRBD1 or TRBD2 (5 bases each). This CDR3 is built from 17 residues. The germline V gene encodes CDR1 SGHVS and CDR2 FNYEAQ. V lost 5 bases and J 5 bases, leaving 23 bases between the germline ends. DNA of the CDR3: TGTGCCAGCAGCCCTGGGACGGCGCTATCCCCGGGAGATACGCAGTATTTT. It yields the protein CASSPGTALSPGDTQYF.

This clonotype was detected only once. Compared with germline, one end of the junction differs, possibly owing to a read error. The chain combines TRBV6-2 or TRBV6-3 with TRBJ2-4, with D possibly matching TRBD1 (6 bases). The V gene's germline CDR1 is MNHEY and CDR2 SVGEGT. The CDR3 totals 14 residues. The CDR3 is CASSSDRSKNIKYF. The CDR3 DNA follows: TGTGCCAGCAGTTCTGACAGGTCGAAAAACATTAAGTACTTC.

The table lists this clonotype with a few counts. The CDR3 sequence: CASSQGAIGTYEQYF. Written as DNA, the CDR3 is TGTGCCAGCAGCCAAGGGGCCATTGGTACCTACGAGCAGTACTTC. V is TRBV14 and J is TRBJ2-7; D unresolved. The CDR3 covers 15 residues. Deletions cut 1 base from V and 2 bases from J, with 12 bases between. Germline-derived CDR1 and CDR2 are SGHDN and FVKESK.

The genes are TRBV7-2 and TRBJ2-4, with 7 bases that match TRBD1. V trimming: 2 bases; J trimming: 9 bases; junction bases outside the gene matches: 7. The CDR3 spans 14 residues. Germline CDR1 reads SGHTA; CDR2 reads FQGNSA. The CDR3 protein is CASSLLGQTGIQYF. Written as DNA, the CDR3 is TGTGCCAGCAGCTTACTGGGACAGACAGGCATTCAGTACTTC.

This chain links TRBV4-3 with TRBJ2-1; 12 bases line up with TRBD2. V trimming: 4 bases; J trimming: 7 bases; junction bases outside the gene matches: 5. The germline V gene encodes CDR1 LGHNA and CDR2 YSLEER. The CDR3 spans 15 residues. CDR3 amino acids: CASSRLAGVLNEQFF. DNA of the CDR3: TGCGCCAGCAGCCGACTAGCGGGAGTCCTAAATGAGCAGTTCTTC.

A few counts support this clonotype. The chain carries TRBV5-1 and TRBJ1-1; D call uncertain. V lost 0 bases, J lost 4 bases, and 10 bases lay in between. CDR3 size: 14 residues. Germline CDR1 and CDR2: SGHRS and YFSETQ. The DNA for the CDR3 is TGCGCCAGCAGCTTGGAAGCGGGATCCACTGAAGCTTTCTTT. This encodes CASSLEAGSTEAFF.

This sequence joins TRBV29-1 and TRBJ2-5; D not certain. Trimming took 4 bases from V and 5 from J, leaving 5 bases between them. Germline V gene data show CDR1 as SQVTM and CDR2 as ANQGSEA. The CDR3 is 10 amino acids. CDR3 nucleotide sequence: TGCAGCGTTGCCACTGAGACCCAGTACTTC. It is translated as CSVATETQYF.

The chain carries TRBV6-2 or TRBV6-3 and TRBJ1-1; D is uncertain. The CDR3 has 13 residues. V gave up 8 bases and J gave up 0 bases, with 10 bases separating them. Germline V CDR1 and CDR2: MNHEY, SVGEGT. CDR3 nucleotides: TGTGCCAGCTACCGGAGTATGAACACTGAAGCTTTCTTT. As protein: CASYRSMNTEAFF.

The chain combines TRBV7-9 with TRBJ2-7; D call uncertain. The germline V and J ends were trimmed by 6 bases and 6 bases, with 9 bases remaining between them. The length of the CDR3 is 11 residues. Germline loops: CDR1 SEHNR, CDR2 FQNEAQ (reference sequence). The CDR3 DNA is TGTGCCAGCAGTCCGATAAGCGAGCAGTACTTC. It yields the protein CASSPISEQYF. Combining the CDR3 with reference TRBV7-9 and TRBJ2-7 gives the whole variable domain DTGVSQNPRHKITKRGQNVTFRCDPISEHNRLYWYRQTLGQGPEFLTYFQNEAQLEKSRLLSDRFSAERPKGSFSTLEIQRTEQGDSAMYLCASSPISEQYFGPGTRLTVT.

The V call is TRBV19, the J call TRBJ2-7, with 11 nucleotides matching TRBD2. This CDR3 is built from 15 residues. Germline V gene data show CDR1 as LNHDA and CDR2 as SQIVND (reference sequence). The junction had 6 bases not matched to a gene; V was cut back by 5 bases and J by 3 bases. The CDR3 is CASSPTGTSGYEQYF. CDR3 coding DNA: TGTGCCAGTAGTCCGACCGGGACTAGCGGCTACGAGCAGTACTTC.

This clonotype was seen more than once but under ten times. V usage is TRBV4-1 and J usage is TRBJ2-5; TRBD2 matches 11 bases. The CDR3 contains 17 residues. The germline V gene encodes CDR1 MGHRA and CDR2 YSYEKL. The ends lost 3 bases at V and 3 bases at J; junction bases unmatched: 9. Written as DNA, the CDR3 is TGCGCCAGCAGCCAGGGAAGACTAGCGGGGAGGGAAGAGACCCAGTACTTC. It encodes CASSQGRLAGREETQYF.

This CDR3 reads CASTVGITEAFF. CDR3 nucleotides: TGTGCCAGCACCGTCGGGATCACTGAAGCTTTCTTT. The chain uses TRBV12-3 or TRBV12-4 and TRBJ1-1; D uncertain. The CDR3 spans 12 residues. V was pared by 7 bases and J by 4 bases, with 10 bases between.

This clonotype was detected a few times. The rearrangement uses TRBV7-9 and TRBJ2-3; D is possibly TRBD1 (6 bases). This CDR3 spans 13 amino acids. The V gene's germline CDR1 is SEHNR and CDR2 FQNEAQ (reference sequence). The V gene lost 5 bases and the J gene lost 9 bases, with 15 bases spanning the gap. CDR3 residues: CASSTETGSTQYF. CDR3 sequence (DNA): TGTGCCAGCAGCACCGAAACAGGGAGCACGCAGTATTTT. Using reference TRBV7-9 and TRBJ2-3 for the parts outside the CDR3, the full variable domain is DTGVSQNPRHKITKRGQNVTFRCDPISEHNRLYWYRQTLGQGPEFLTYFQNEAQLEKSRLLSDRFSAERPKGSFSTLEIQRTEQGDSAMYLCASSTETGSTQYFGPGTRLTVL.

This clonotype came up many times. The chain is built from TRBV7-2 and TRBJ1-1; a possible D gene is TRBD1 (5 bases). Germline CDR1 reads SGHTA; CDR2 reads FQGNSA. The V end lost 7 bases, the J end lost 0 bases, and 9 bases lay between the germline ends. CDR3 length: 13 amino acids. CDR3 sequence reads: CASMRDLNTEAFF. CDR3 DNA: TGTGCCAGCATGCGGGACCTGAACACTGAAGCTTTCTTT.

This clonotype occurred a few times. V usage is TRBV24-1 and J usage is TRBJ2-1; D possibly uses TRBD1 or TRBD2 (5 bases each). Between the trimmed V and J ends, which lost 2 bases and 6 bases, there was a span of 19 bases. There are 17 residues in the CDR3. Germline loops: CDR1 KGHDR, CDR2 SFDVKD. CDR3 loop: CATSDSSRDRYSNEQFF. CDR3 coding DNA: TGTGCCACCAGTGATTCGTCCCGGGACCGATATTCCAATGAGCAGTTCTTC.

The chain has TRBV28 and TRBJ1-2; the D is unclear. In germline, CDR1 is MDHEN, CDR2 SYDVKM. V was shortened by 2 bases and J by 3 bases, with 7 bases between the two germline ends. This CDR3 has 13 residues. CDR3: CASSLRRHYGYTF. Written as DNA, the CDR3 is TGTGCCAGCAGTTTAAGGCGACACTATGGCTACACCTTC.

V and J are TRBV29-1 and TRBJ2-7, with 9 bases aligning to TRBD1. J was trimmed by 2 bases and V by 7 bases; bases with no gene match: 6. Per germline, CDR1 SQVTM and CDR2 ANQGSEA. This CDR3 has 13 amino acids. The CDR3 is CSGGQGATYEQYF. The CDR3 DNA follows: TGCAGCGGGGGACAGGGAGCAACCTACGAGCAGTACTTC.

This clonotype appeared a single time. The chain recombines TRBV11-3 with TRBJ2-3; TRBD2 aligns across 8 bases. Trimming cost V 5 bases and J 2 bases; bases outside gene matches: 9. The CDR3 spans 16 residues. CDR1 is SGHNT and CDR2 is YENEEA in the germline V gene. The CDR3 nucleotides read TGTGCCAGCAGCCCCGGGGGGGGGGGCTACACAGATACGCAGTATTTT. Protein: CASSPGGGGYTDTQYF.

The chain has TRBV29-1 and TRBJ1-1; 8 bases fit TRBD1. There are 14 residues in the CDR3. J lost 0 bases, V lost 7 bases, and 7 bases had no gene match. Germline assignment: CDR1 SQVTM and CDR2 ANQGSEA. CDR3 nucleotides: TGCAGCGCCACAACAGGGGGAATGAACACTGAAGCTTTCTTT. As protein: CSATTGGMNTEAFF.

This clonotype has ten or more counts. The V gene is TRBV7-8, the J gene TRBJ2-3, with 7 bases that match TRBD2. J was trimmed by 0 bases and V by 5 bases; bases with no gene match: 5. CDR1 is SGHVS, CDR2 FQNEAQ, per germline. There are 15 residues in the CDR3. CDR3: CASSPFSGSTDTQYF. The CDR3 bases are TGTGCCAGCAGCCCATTTAGCGGGAGCACAGATACGCAGTATTTT.

The chain has TRBV7-7 and TRBJ1-4, with a possible D match to TRBD1 (5 bases). Germline V gene lookup returns CDR1 SSHAT and CDR2 FNYEAQ (reference sequence). The ends were cut back, 5 bases at V and 4 bases at J, with 8 bases in the middle. This CDR3 region has 13 residues. CDR3 DNA: TGTGCCAGCAGCCGGGACCATAATGAAAAACTGTTTTTT. Translated: CASSRDHNEKLFF.

This clonotype was seen ten or more times. The rearrangement uses TRBV7-2 and TRBJ1-2; possibly TRBD1 for D (6 bases). The CDR3 contains 15 residues. In germline, CDR1 is SGHTA, CDR2 FQGNSA. Trimming took 2 bases from V and 2 from J, leaving 12 bases between them. The CDR3, as DNA: TGTGCCAGCAGCTTAAACAGGGAAGCCAACTATGGCTACACCTTC. Protein product: CASSLNREANYGYTF.

This clonotype was seen more than once but under ten times. The chain couples TRBV10-3 to TRBJ1-2, with D perhaps TRBD1 (5 bases). The CDR3 covers 14 residues. The germline CDR1 and CDR2 sequences are ENHRY and SYGVKD. Deletions cut 10 bases from V and 3 bases from J, with 18 bases between. The CDR3 loop reads CATRSRDRHYGYTF. The DNA of the CDR3 is TGTGCCACCCGATCCCGGGACCGACACTATGGCTACACCTTC.

The chain has TRBV29-1 and TRBJ1-5; unclear D gene. This CDR3 is built from 13 residues. Germline V gives CDR1 SQVTM, CDR2 ANQGSEA. V was trimmed by 5 bases and J by 5 bases, leaving 13 bases between them. The CDR3 DNA reads as TGCAGCGTTATGGAGTCGGCGGATCAGCCCCAGCATTTT. Translation gives CSVMESADQPQHF.

This clonotype occurred many times. The V gene is TRBV28, the J gene TRBJ1-2, with 7 bases aligning to TRBD1. This CDR3 region has 16 residues. V was pared by 7 bases and J by 2 bases, with 13 bases of the junction left unmatched. The germline V gene encodes CDR1 MDHEN and CDR2 SYDVKM. The CDR3 reads CASTKARGIVNYGYTF. DNA of the CDR3: TGTGCCAGCACCAAGGCCAGGGGGATAGTCAACTATGGCTACACCTTC.

This clonotype came up a few times. The chain recombines TRBV19 with TRBJ1-1; D gene unclear. The CDR3 extends over 13 amino acids. Trimming removed 1 base from V and 9 bases from J, with 12 bases in between. Germline CDR1 is LNHDA and CDR2 is SQIVND (reference sequence). CDR3 sequence reads: CASSIGPEDKAFF. The CDR3 DNA reads TGTGCCAGTAGTATAGGGCCGGAAGATAAAGCTTTCTTT.